These 11 T cell receptor beta chains share one sample of origin, sequenced in a study of immune evolution from preneoplasia to lung adenocarcinoma (dated by TCRdb to about 2021). Libraries were prepared through the immunoSEQ multiplex PCR assay. Held by TCRdb, this immuneACCESS table contains in-frame sequences only and omits some clones. Under half of the omission traces to an unresolved V gene where checked; the cause of the rest is unknown. Here the sample has 39,000 or so clones; less than 85% occur a single time. The biggest ten clones account for around 5% of the sample. The sequenced sample consisted of FFPE invasive lung adenocarcinoma tissue. The cell subset or site label, as the study defines it: frankly invasive lung adenocarcinoma (ADC). Receptors were obtained from a person between 55 and 70 years old with lung adenocarcinoma.

The V gene is TRBV18, the J gene TRBJ2-3; D is undetermined. Looked up from germline, CDR1 is KGHSH and CDR2 is LQKENI. This CDR3 spans 13 amino acids. Deletions cut 2 bases from V and 4 bases from J, with 7 bases between. CDR3 protein: CASSPGFADTQYF. In DNA form, the CDR3 reads TGTGCCAGCTCACCAGGGTTTGCAGATACGCAGTATTTT.

The CDR3: CASRLPPSGSNEQFF. The CDR3 DNA sequence: TGTGCCAGCAGACTCCCCCCGAGCGGCTCGAATGAGCAGTTCTTC. The chain joins TRBV6-1 to TRBJ2-1; D is perhaps TRBD2 (5 bases). The CDR3 covers 15 residues. V lost 6 bases and J 7 bases, leaving 19 bases between the germline ends. Germline assignment: CDR1 MNHNS and CDR2 SASEGT.

The chain employs TRBV4-3 and TRBJ2-2; TRBD2 agrees at 11 bases. The CDR3 spans 16 residues. V lost 10 bases, J lost 4 bases, and 11 bases stayed unmatched. Germline CDR1 is LGHNA and CDR2 is YSLEER. The CDR3 nucleotides are TGCGCCATCCTGACTAGCGGGGTCCGGGGCACCGGGGAGCTGTTTTTT. It encodes CAILTSGVRGTGELFF.

The V call is TRBV5-4, the J call TRBJ1-1; perhaps TRBD1 as D (6 bases). This CDR3 is built from 16 residues. Germline CDR1 SGHNT, CDR2 YYREEE (reference sequence). V was clipped by 4 bases and J by 5 bases, with 21 bases between them. CDR3 loop: CASSQGQGKIWTEAFF. DNA for the CDR3: TGTGCCAGCAGCCAAGGTCAGGGGAAGATATGGACTGAAGCTTTCTTT.

This clone was observed once. The chain employs TRBV30 and TRBJ1-1; D may be TRBD1 (6 bases). Trimming cost V 5 bases and J 6 bases, with 10 bases left between them. The CDR3 sequence is 11 residues long. Germline CDR1 and CDR2: GTSNPN and SVGIG (reference sequence). The CDR3 loop is CAWGGRPEAFF. CDR3 nucleotides: TGTGCCTGGGGGGGCCGCCCTGAAGCTTTCTTT.

This clone came up once. J is TRBJ2-7 and V is TRBV29-1; perhaps D is TRBD1 or TRBD2 (6 bases each). Germline assignment: CDR1 SQVTM and CDR2 ANQGSEA. The length of the CDR3 is 15 residues. Trimming removed 0 bases at V and 7 bases at J, with 19 bases between. Here the CDR3 reads CSVEDGAQGRGEQYF. For the CDR3, the DNA is TGCAGCGTTGAAGATGGAGCACAGGGTCGGGGGGAGCAGTACTTC.

This clone turned up a few times. This chain uses TRBV7-9 with TRBJ2-3; TRBD2 matches 13 bases. The CDR3 runs 17 residues. Germline trimming cut 5 bases from V and 3 bases from J; bases unmatched to any gene: 8. Germline V gene sequence: CDR1 SEHNR, CDR2 FQNEAQ (reference sequence). The CDR3 region has the DNA TGTGCCAGCAGCCCAGGAGGGACTAGCGGGATTACAGATACGCAGTATTTT. It encodes CASSPGGTSGITDTQYF.

A note on this clone: Additional DNA sequences in this sample encode the identical CDR3. The chain combines TRBV18 with TRBJ2-1; D is unresolved. Per germline, CDR1 KGHSH and CDR2 LQKENI. The CDR3 extends over 11 amino acids. Trimming took off 3 bases at V and 10 bases at J, with 7 bases between the two ends. CDR3 sequence reads: CASSPGREQFF. CDR3 coding DNA: TGTGCCAGCTCACCTGGTAGGGAGCAGTTCTTC.

The chain recombines TRBV19 with TRBJ2-1; D is tentatively TRBD1 or TRBD2 (6 bases each). Trimming took off 7 bases at V and 8 bases at J, with 24 bases between the two ends. This CDR3 has 16 amino acids. In germline, CDR1 is LNHDA, CDR2 SQIVND (reference sequence). The CDR3 DNA follows: TGTGCCAGTACCCCTAGGGGGGCCCGGGTTAAGTATGAGCAGTTCTTC. Translated, it gives CASTPRGARVKYEQFF.

The chain recombines TRBV28 with TRBJ1-2; no clear D. This CDR3 contains 15 residues. V was trimmed by 1 base and J by 2 bases, leaving 11 bases between them. Per the germline V gene, CDR1 is MDHEN and CDR2 is SYDVKM. In nucleotides, the CDR3 is TGTGCCAGCAGTTTATTCGGGTCCCTAAACTATGGCTACACCTTC. Its protein is CASSLFGSLNYGYTF.

There are a few counts of this clone. The J gene is TRBJ1-5, the V gene TRBV28, with unresolved D. Germline loops: CDR1 MDHEN, CDR2 SYDVKM. Trimming removed 6 bases at V and 4 bases at J, with 4 bases between. This CDR3 has 11 amino acids. The CDR3 bases are TGTGCCAGCAGGCGGAATCAGCCCCAGCATTTT. Translating it yields CASRRNQPQHF.